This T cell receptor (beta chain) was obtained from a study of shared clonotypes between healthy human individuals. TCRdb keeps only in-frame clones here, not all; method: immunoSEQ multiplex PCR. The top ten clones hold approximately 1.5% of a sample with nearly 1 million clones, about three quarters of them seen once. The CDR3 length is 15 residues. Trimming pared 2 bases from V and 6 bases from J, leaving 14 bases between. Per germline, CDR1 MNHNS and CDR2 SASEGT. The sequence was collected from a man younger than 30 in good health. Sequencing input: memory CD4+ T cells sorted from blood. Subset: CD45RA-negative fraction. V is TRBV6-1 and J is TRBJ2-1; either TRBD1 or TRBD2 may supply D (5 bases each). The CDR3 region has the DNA TGTGCCAGCAGTGAACTGGGGACCACCGGCAATGAGCAGTTCTTC. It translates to CASSELGTTGNEQFF.